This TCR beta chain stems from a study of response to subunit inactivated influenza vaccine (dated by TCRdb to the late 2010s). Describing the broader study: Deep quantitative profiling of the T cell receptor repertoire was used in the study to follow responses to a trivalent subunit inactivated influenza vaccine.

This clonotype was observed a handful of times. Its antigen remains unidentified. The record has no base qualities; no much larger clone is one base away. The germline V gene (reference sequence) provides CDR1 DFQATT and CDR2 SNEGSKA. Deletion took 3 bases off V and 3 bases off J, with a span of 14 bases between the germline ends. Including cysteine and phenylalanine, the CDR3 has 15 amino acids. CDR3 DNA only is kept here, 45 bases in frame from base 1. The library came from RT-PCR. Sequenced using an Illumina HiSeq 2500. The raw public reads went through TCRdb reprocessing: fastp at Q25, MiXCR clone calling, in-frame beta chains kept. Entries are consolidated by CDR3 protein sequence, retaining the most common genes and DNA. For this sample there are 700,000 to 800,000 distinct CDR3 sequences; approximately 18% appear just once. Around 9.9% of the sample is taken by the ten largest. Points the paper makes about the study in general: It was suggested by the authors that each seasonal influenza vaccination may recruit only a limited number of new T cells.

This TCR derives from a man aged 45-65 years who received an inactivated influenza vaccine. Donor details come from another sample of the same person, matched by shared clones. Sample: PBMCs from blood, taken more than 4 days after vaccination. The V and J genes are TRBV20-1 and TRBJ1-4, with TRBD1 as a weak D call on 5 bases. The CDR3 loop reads CSARPPGRPNEKLFF. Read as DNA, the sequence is TGCAGTGCTAGGCCTCCGGGACGGCCTAATGAAAAACTGTTTTTT.